This passage covers 11 T cell receptor beta chains from one sample sequenced in a study of T cells in Graves' hyperthyroidism and ophthalmopathy. Amplification of TCR beta CDR3 regions was performed using RNA transcripts as template. The HTBI primer set served for first-round RT-PCR of the TCR CDR3. Via MiXCR, TCRdb re-called the multiplex PCR reads, giving one row per CDR3 protein. The data show around 600,000 distinct CDR3 sequences, with about 14% seen just once and around 12% held by the top ten. The sequencing sample was made of blood. These receptors all come from a woman in her forties or fifties with Graves' ophthalmopathy.

The gene calls are TRBV29-1 and TRBJ2-2; 14 bases align to TRBD2. Per the germline V gene, CDR1 is SQVTM and CDR2 is ANQGSEA. V lost 7 bases to trimming and J lost 3 bases; unmatched junction nucleotides: 16. This CDR3 region has 19 residues. CDR3 bases: TGCAGCGCAGTATGCGGACTAGCGGGAGGTTCGGTAGACACCGGGGAGCTGTTTTTT. Translating it yields CSAVCGLAGGSVDTGELFF.

J is TRBJ2-5 and V is TRBV7-9; possible D gene TRBD2, 6 bases. The CDR3 is 16 amino acids. V lost 5 bases to trimming and J lost 3 bases, with 19 bases between them. Per the germline V gene, CDR1 is SEHNR and CDR2 is FQNEAQ (reference sequence). As DNA, the CDR3 is TGTGCCAGCAGCATCGGAGGGGTGGGTTGGGAAGAGACCCAGTACTTC. It specifies CASSIGGVGWEETQYF.

The chain is built from TRBV12-3 or TRBV12-4 and TRBJ2-7, with 7 bases that match TRBD2. Trimming removed 5 bases from V and 3 bases from J; junction bases left unmatched: 16. There are 17 residues in the CDR3. The chain's CDR3 is CASSPGLGPSGGYEQYF. Here the CDR3 DNA reads TGTGCCAGCAGTCCGGGACTGGGGCCTAGCGGAGGCTACGAGCAGTACTTC.

This clonotype has more than one count but fewer than ten. The chain is built from TRBV12-3 or TRBV12-4 and TRBJ1-3; 8 nucleotides agree with TRBD1. V gave up 5 bases and J gave up 5 bases; unmatched junction bases: 11. The CDR3 loop spans 16 amino acids. The CDR3 bases are TGTGCCAGCAGTACCTGGACAGGGACTCTCAGAAACACCATATATTTT. This translates into CASSTWTGTLRNTIYF.

The table lists this clonotype with a few counts. The rearrangement joins TRBV27 to TRBJ2-2; D might be TRBD1 or TRBD2, each matching 5 bases. The CDR3 length is 16 residues. Trimming removed 1 base at V and 4 bases at J, with 13 bases between. Germline-derived CDR1 and CDR2 are MNHEY and SMNVEV (reference sequence). CDR3 nucleotide sequence: TGTGCCAGCAGTTTATTTGGGACCGTGGGCACCGGGGAGCTGTTTTTT. This codes for CASSLFGTVGTGELFF.

This clonotype was observed many times. V usage is TRBV28 and J usage is TRBJ1-2; 9 bases fit TRBD1. This CDR3 is 13 amino acids long. The germline V gene has CDR1 MDHEN and CDR2 SYDVKM. With V trimmed by 4 bases and J by 7 bases, 4 bases remained unmatched. For the CDR3, the DNA is TGTGCCAGCAGTTCGGGACAGGGAGGTGGCTACACCTTC. Its protein is CASSSGQGGGYTF.

J is TRBJ2-5 and V is TRBV5-1, with 8 nucleotides matching TRBD2. The CDR3 runs 15 residues. The V segment lost 2 bases and the J segment 2 bases; nucleotides outside the gene matches: 5. Germline loops: CDR1 SGHRS, CDR2 YFSETQ. This CDR3 reads CASSFFLAGQETQYF. The DNA of the CDR3 is TGCGCCAGCAGCTTCTTTCTAGCGGGTCAAGAGACCCAGTACTTC.

The table lists this clonotype with a few counts. The rearrangement uses TRBV6-2 or TRBV6-3 and TRBJ2-3; D is undetermined. V was pared by 2 bases and J by 0 bases, with 6 bases between. The CDR3 is 14 residues long. Germline V gives CDR1 MNHEY, CDR2 SVGEGT. The CDR3 is CASSYILSTDTQYF. The CDR3 nucleotides read TGTGCCAGCAGTTACATTCTTAGCACAGATACGCAGTATTTT.

In this sample, this clonotype turned up once. The CDR3 bases are TGTGCCACCTCCGCGGGACAAGGGGCTCGGCCCCAGCATTTT. As protein: CATSAGQGARPQHF. The chain joins TRBV2 to TRBJ1-5; a weak D match, TRBD1 (6 bases). In germline, CDR1 is SNHLY, CDR2 FYNNEI. The CDR3 loop spans 14 amino acids. Trimming took 10 bases from V and 9 from J, leaving 22 bases between them.

The CDR3 protein is CSARGGSGIQPQHF. The CDR3 nucleotides read TGCAGTGCTAGGGGTGGGTCAGGGATTCAGCCCCAGCATTTT. V is TRBV20-1 and J is TRBJ1-5, with D possibly TRBD1 on 5 matching bases. CDR1 is DFQATT and CDR2 is SNEGSKA in the germline V gene (reference sequence). The CDR3 contains 14 residues. The V gene lost 3 bases and the J gene lost 6 bases, with 15 bases spanning the gap.

This clonotype was counted at least ten times. The chain combines TRBV11-3 with TRBJ2-5; D is ambiguous. Germline CDR1 and CDR2: SGHNT and YENEEA. The CDR3 sequence is 11 residues long. V was shortened by 8 bases and J by 3 bases, with 7 bases between the two germline ends. The CDR3 DNA follows: TGTGCCAGCGGTTTGGAAGAGACCCAGTACTTC. This gives the protein CASGLEETQYF.